The rows below give T cell receptor beta chains drawn from one sample of a study of shared clonotypes between healthy human individuals. Using immunoSEQ multiplex PCR, the repertoire was profiled, and TCRdb retains in-frame clones only, with some absent. The table has 2 million to 2.5 million clones, about 92% seen once. What was sequenced was naive CD4+ T cells from PBMCs. The source of these receptors is a man aged 18 to 30 in good health. Some clones in this sample may be carry-over from other donors' samples. CDR3s include the opening cysteine and the closing phenylalanine or tryptophan. The order of the fields is clone size, J gene, D gene, V gene, CDR3 protein, CDR3 DNA. The D gene is left open where the match is weak. Only part of the rows carry a size: once, few, many, or a class if the clone is expanded.

clone_size: NA; j_call: TRBJ2-7; d_call: TRBD1; v_call: TRBV5-1; cdr3_aa: CASSLGDSLVYEQYF; cdr3_nt: TGCGCCAGCAGCTTGGGGGACAGTTTAGTCTACGAGCAGTACTTC
clone_size: NA; j_call: TRBJ1-2; d_call: TRBD1; v_call: TRBV6-1; cdr3_aa: CASRLTGVNYGYTF; cdr3_nt: TGTGCCAGCAGGTTGACAGGGGTTAACTATGGCTACACCTTC
clone_size: NA; j_call: TRBJ2-2; d_call: NA; v_call: TRBV5-4; cdr3_aa: CASRTIGANTGELFF; cdr3_nt: TGTGCCAGCAGGACGATTGGAGCGAACACCGGGGAGCTGTTTTTT
clone_size: NA; j_call: TRBJ2-1; d_call: NA; v_call: TRBV4-2; cdr3_aa: CASSQDRGRGNEQFF; cdr3_nt: TGTGCCAGCAGCCAAGACCGGGGACGTGGAAATGAGCAGTTCTTC
clone_size: few; j_call: TRBJ1-5; d_call: NA; v_call: TRBV2; cdr3_aa: CASSDDQPQHF; cdr3_nt: TGTGCCAGCAGTGACGATCAGCCCCAGCATTTT
clone_size: NA; j_call: TRBJ2-4; d_call: TRBD1; v_call: TRBV4-1; cdr3_aa: CASSQLGTVKNIQYF; cdr3_nt: TGCGCCAGCAGCCAACTAGGGACAGTCAAAAACATTCAGTACTTC
clone_size: NA; j_call: TRBJ1-5; d_call: TRBD1; v_call: TRBV30; cdr3_aa: CAWTGQGDQPQHF; cdr3_nt: TGTGCCTGGACGGGACAGGGTGATCAGCCCCAGCATTTT
clone_size: NA; j_call: TRBJ2-5; d_call: NA; v_call: TRBV6-1; cdr3_aa: CASSDARSQETQYF; cdr3_nt: TGTGCCAGCAGTGACGCGAGGTCCCAAGAGACCCAGTACTTC
clone_size: NA; j_call: TRBJ1-3; d_call: NA; v_call: TRBV14; cdr3_aa: CASSPGGSGNTIYF; cdr3_nt: TGTGCCAGCAGCCCCGGGGGGTCAGGAAACACCATATATTTT
clone_size: NA; j_call: TRBJ2-3; d_call: NA; v_call: TRBV30; cdr3_aa: CAWSGDTTPQYF; cdr3_nt: TGTGCCTGGAGTGGCGATACAACTCCGCAGTATTTT
clone_size: NA; j_call: TRBJ2-1; d_call: NA; v_call: TRBV7-2; cdr3_aa: CASSLIDYNNEQFF; cdr3_nt: TGTGCCAGCAGCTTAATTGACTACAACAATGAGCAGTTCTTC
clone_size: NA; j_call: TRBJ1-5; d_call: NA; v_call: TRBV4-1; cdr3_aa: CASSQEVRARQPQHF; cdr3_nt: TGCGCCAGCAGCCAAGAGGTAAGGGCGCGTCAGCCCCAGCATTTT
clone_size: NA; j_call: TRBJ2-3; d_call: TRBD2; v_call: TRBV30; cdr3_aa: CAWSVRLAGGTDTQYF; cdr3_nt: TGTGCCTGGAGTGTACGACTAGCGGGAGGAACAGATACGCAGTATTTT
clone_size: NA; j_call: TRBJ1-4; d_call: TRBD1; v_call: TRBV9; cdr3_aa: CASSGRTGFDEKLFF; cdr3_nt: TGTGCCAGCAGCGGCCGGACAGGTTTTGATGAAAAACTGTTTTTT
clone_size: NA; j_call: TRBJ1-1; d_call: NA; v_call: TRBV29-1; cdr3_aa: CSVLRIMNTEAFF; cdr3_nt: TGCAGCGTTTTGAGGATTATGAACACTGAAGCTTTCTTT
clone_size: NA; j_call: TRBJ2-1; d_call: TRBD2; v_call: TRBV10-2; cdr3_aa: CASRRTSGSNEQFF; cdr3_nt: TGCGCCAGCCGCAGGACTAGCGGGAGTAATGAGCAGTTCTTC
clone_size: NA; j_call: TRBJ1-1; d_call: NA; v_call: TRBV5-1; cdr3_aa: CASKPQGLSEAFF; cdr3_nt: TGCGCCAGCAAACCACAGGGTTTGAGTGAAGCTTTCTTT
clone_size: NA; j_call: TRBJ2-1; d_call: NA; v_call: TRBV6-5; cdr3_aa: CATEIKGLEQFF; cdr3_nt: TGTGCCACCGAAATAAAGGGGTTGGAGCAGTTCTTC
clone_size: NA; j_call: TRBJ2-1; d_call: NA; v_call: TRBV9; cdr3_aa: CASSVQGGIDEQFF; cdr3_nt: TGTGCCAGCAGCGTACAGGGGGGGATCGATGAGCAGTTCTTC
clone_size: once; j_call: TRBJ1-1; d_call: TRBD1; v_call: TRBV27; cdr3_aa: CASSLRGGGMNTEAFF; cdr3_nt: TGTGCCAGCAGTTTAAGAGGGGGCGGCATGAACACTGAAGCTTTCTTT
clone_size: NA; j_call: TRBJ2-3; d_call: NA; v_call: TRBV2; cdr3_aa: CASSGDRTSDTQYF; cdr3_nt: TGTGCCAGCAGTGGCGACCGCACTTCAGATACGCAGTATTTT
clone_size: NA; j_call: TRBJ1-1; d_call: NA; v_call: TRBV7-7; cdr3_aa: CASSLDQNTEAFF; cdr3_nt: TGTGCCAGCAGCTTAGACCAAAACACTGAAGCTTTCTTT
clone_size: NA; j_call: TRBJ1-1; d_call: NA; v_call: TRBV7-2; cdr3_aa: CASSLGWNTEAFF; cdr3_nt: TGTGCCAGCAGCTTAGGGTGGAACACTGAAGCTTTCTTT
clone_size: NA; j_call: TRBJ1-1; d_call: NA; v_call: TRBV6-1; cdr3_aa: CASSEVPEVPAFF; cdr3_nt: TGTGCCAGCAGTGAAGTTCCGGAGGTGCCAGCTTTCTTT
clone_size: NA; j_call: TRBJ1-1; d_call: TRBD1; v_call: TRBV27; cdr3_aa: CASSRQGNTEAFF; cdr3_nt: TGTGCCAGCAGTCGACAGGGCAACACTGAAGCTTTCTTT
clone_size: NA; j_call: TRBJ1-1; d_call: NA; v_call: TRBV25-1; cdr3_aa: CASSKRELLEAFF; cdr3_nt: TGTGCCAGCAGTAAGCGAGAATTGCTTGAAGCTTTCTTT
clone_size: NA; j_call: TRBJ2-1; d_call: NA; v_call: TRBV10-3; cdr3_aa: CAITGGVNNEQFF; cdr3_nt: TGTGCCATCACTGGCGGGGTTAACAATGAGCAGTTCTTC
clone_size: NA; j_call: TRBJ1-4; d_call: TRBD1; v_call: TRBV5-6; cdr3_aa: CASSLGTEGYNEKLFF; cdr3_nt: TGTGCCAGCAGCTTAGGGACAGAGGGCTATAATGAAAAACTGTTTTTT
clone_size: NA; j_call: TRBJ1-2; d_call: NA; v_call: TRBV6-1; cdr3_aa: CASSQQDGLYGYTF; cdr3_nt: TGTGCCAGCAGCCAGCAGGACGGATTATATGGCTACACCTTC
clone_size: once; j_call: TRBJ2-7; d_call: NA; v_call: TRBV5-8; cdr3_aa: CASRYHRAPSREQYF; cdr3_nt: TGTGCCAGCCGATACCACCGGGCCCCATCCCGGGAGCAGTACTTC
clone_size: NA; j_call: TRBJ2-7; d_call: NA; v_call: TRBV7-2; cdr3_aa: CASSPPPGSQQYF; cdr3_nt: TGTGCCAGCAGCCCGCCCCCGGGGTCCCAGCAGTACTTC
clone_size: NA; j_call: TRBJ2-3; d_call: NA; v_call: TRBV4-3; cdr3_aa: CASSLLRRGPDTQYF; cdr3_nt: TGCGCCAGCAGCCTTCTCCGCAGGGGCCCAGATACGCAGTATTTT
clone_size: NA; j_call: TRBJ2-1; d_call: TRBD2; v_call: TRBV9; cdr3_aa: CASSVGGAGGDNEQFF; cdr3_nt: TGTGCCAGCAGCGTAGGCGGGGCGGGAGGGGACAATGAGCAGTTCTTC
clone_size: NA; j_call: TRBJ2-2; d_call: TRBD1; v_call: TRBV5-4; cdr3_aa: CASSRRDRGLDTGELFF; cdr3_nt: TGTGCCAGCAGCAGGAGGGACAGGGGGCTTGACACCGGGGAGCTGTTTTTT
clone_size: NA; j_call: TRBJ2-7; d_call: NA; v_call: TRBV5-1; cdr3_aa: CASSLGLLTYEQYF; cdr3_nt: TGCGCCAGCAGCTTGGGTCTGTTGACCTACGAGCAGTACTTC
clone_size: NA; j_call: TRBJ1-2; d_call: NA; v_call: TRBV28; cdr3_aa: CASKRAYGYTF; cdr3_nt: TGTGCCAGCAAAAGGGCCTATGGCTACACCTTC
clone_size: NA; j_call: TRBJ2-5; d_call: NA; v_call: TRBV18; cdr3_aa: CASSPPSQGGETQYF; cdr3_nt: TGTGCCAGCTCACCACCGTCGCAGGGTGGCGAGACCCAGTACTTC
clone_size: NA; j_call: TRBJ2-2; d_call: NA; v_call: TRBV30; cdr3_aa: CAWSERLEAGELFF; cdr3_nt: TGTGCCTGGAGTGAAAGGCTCGAGGCGGGGGAGCTGTTTTTT
clone_size: once; j_call: TRBJ2-5; d_call: NA; v_call: TRBV19; cdr3_aa: CASSTSGGLGETQYF; cdr3_nt: TGTGCCAGTAGTACCTCCGGGGGACTGGGAGAGACCCAGTACTTC
clone_size: NA; j_call: TRBJ2-5; d_call: NA; v_call: TRBV7-7; cdr3_aa: CASSSYSSGETQYF; cdr3_nt: TGTGCCAGCAGCTCCTACTCGTCTGGAGAGACCCAGTACTTC
clone_size: NA; j_call: TRBJ1-4; d_call: NA; v_call: TRBV4-2; cdr3_aa: CASSQDPFGGADEKLFF; cdr3_nt: TGTGCCAGCAGCCAAGATCCGTTCGGGGGCGCAGATGAAAAACTGTTTTTT
clone_size: NA; j_call: TRBJ2-7; d_call: TRBD1; v_call: TRBV4-3; cdr3_aa: CASSQLNGQGYEQYF; cdr3_nt: TGCGCCAGCAGCCAATTAAACGGACAGGGGTACGAGCAGTACTTC
clone_size: NA; j_call: TRBJ2-1; d_call: NA; v_call: TRBV7-7; cdr3_aa: CASSGGVYNEQFF; cdr3_nt: TGTGCCAGCAGCGGCGGGGTCTACAATGAGCAGTTCTTC
clone_size: NA; j_call: TRBJ2-5; d_call: NA; v_call: TRBV19; cdr3_aa: CASSIGGGGTAQYF; cdr3_nt: TGTGCCAGTAGTATAGGAGGAGGGGGCACCGCCCAGTACTTC
clone_size: NA; j_call: TRBJ1-1; d_call: TRBD1; v_call: TRBV2; cdr3_aa: CASNDRGNTEAFF; cdr3_nt: TGTGCCAGCAATGACAGGGGCAACACTGAAGCTTTCTTT
clone_size: NA; j_call: TRBJ2-5; d_call: NA; v_call: TRBV6-5; cdr3_aa: CASSYSPGETQYF; cdr3_nt: TGTGCCAGCAGTTACTCTCCAGGGGAGACCCAGTACTTC
clone_size: NA; j_call: TRBJ2-1; d_call: NA; v_call: TRBV27; cdr3_aa: CASSLFPHPAIYEQFF; cdr3_nt: TGTGCCAGCAGTTTATTCCCCCACCCTGCGATCTATGAGCAGTTCTTC
clone_size: NA; j_call: TRBJ2-7; d_call: TRBD2; v_call: TRBV4-1; cdr3_aa: CASSQLPGGRYEQYF; cdr3_nt: TGCGCCAGCAGCCAATTGCCGGGAGGCCGCTACGAGCAGTACTTC
clone_size: NA; j_call: TRBJ2-7; d_call: NA; v_call: TRBV2; cdr3_aa: CASSEVEGGEQYF; cdr3_nt: TGTGCCAGCAGTGAAGTAGAAGGGGGCGAGCAGTACTTC
clone_size: NA; j_call: TRBJ2-1; d_call: TRBD1; v_call: TRBV7-9; cdr3_aa: CASSKQGYSYNEQFF; cdr3_nt: TGTGCCAGCAGCAAACAGGGGTACTCCTACAATGAGCAGTTCTTC
clone_size: NA; j_call: TRBJ2-1; d_call: TRBD2; v_call: TRBV7-2; cdr3_aa: CASSGGLAGFSYNEQFF; cdr3_nt: TGTGCCAGCAGCGGGGGACTAGCGGGCTTCTCCTACAATGAGCAGTTCTTC
clone_size: NA; j_call: TRBJ1-2; d_call: NA; v_call: TRBV6-1; cdr3_aa: CASGAGNYGYTF; cdr3_nt: TGTGCCAGCGGGGCCGGCAACTATGGCTACACCTTC
clone_size: NA; j_call: TRBJ2-5; d_call: NA; v_call: TRBV6-6; cdr3_aa: CASSYTGQQETQYF; cdr3_nt: TGTGCCAGCAGTTACACTGGACAGCAAGAGACCCAGTACTTC
clone_size: NA; j_call: TRBJ2-7; d_call: NA; v_call: TRBV28; cdr3_aa: CASRTFSIFRKETRSSYEQYF; cdr3_nt: TGTGCCAGCCGAACCTTCAGCATTTTTAGGAAGGAGACGCGTAGCTCCTACGAGCAGTACTTC
clone_size: NA; j_call: TRBJ2-7; d_call: NA; v_call: TRBV6-1; cdr3_aa: CASSEGGESYEQYF; cdr3_nt: TGTGCCAGCAGTGAAGGTGGAGAAAGCTACGAGCAGTACTTC
clone_size: NA; j_call: TRBJ1-1; d_call: TRBD1; v_call: TRBV29-1; cdr3_aa: CSVVPGQGVTEAFF; cdr3_nt: TGCAGCGTAGTCCCAGGGCAGGGGGTCACTGAAGCTTTCTTT
clone_size: NA; j_call: TRBJ2-5; d_call: NA; v_call: TRBV7-2; cdr3_aa: CASSLSQRPETQYF; cdr3_nt: TGTGCCAGCAGCTTATCCCAGAGGCCTGAGACCCAGTACTTC